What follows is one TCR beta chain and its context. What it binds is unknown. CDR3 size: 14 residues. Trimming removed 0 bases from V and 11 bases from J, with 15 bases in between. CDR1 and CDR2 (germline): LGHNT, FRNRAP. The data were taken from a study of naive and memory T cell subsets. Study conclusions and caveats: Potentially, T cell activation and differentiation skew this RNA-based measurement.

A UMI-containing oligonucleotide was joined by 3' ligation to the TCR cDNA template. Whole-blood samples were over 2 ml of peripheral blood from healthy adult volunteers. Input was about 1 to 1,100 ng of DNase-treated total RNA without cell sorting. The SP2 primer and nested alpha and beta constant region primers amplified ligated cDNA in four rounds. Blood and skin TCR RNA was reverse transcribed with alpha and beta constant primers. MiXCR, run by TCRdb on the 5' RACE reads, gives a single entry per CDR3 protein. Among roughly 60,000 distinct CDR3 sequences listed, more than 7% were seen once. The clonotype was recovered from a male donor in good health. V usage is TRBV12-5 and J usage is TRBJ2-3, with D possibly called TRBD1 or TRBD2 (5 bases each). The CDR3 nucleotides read TGTGCTAGTGGTTTGGTACTTGGGGACCGCCGGCAGTATTTT. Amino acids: CASGLVLGDRRQYF.